This TCR beta chain comes out of a study of a mutant IDH1 vaccine in newly diagnosed glioma. Study-level information: Vaccine administration was initiated 4-6 weeks following radiotherapy alone, or with temozolomide cycles. Patients' prior therapy spanned radiotherapy, temozolomide, or both; most underwent both. Study-level findings and limits: There seemed to be no relation between pseudoprogression and changes in top peripheral T cell clonotypes.

Time point indicated: week 11, during vaccination. Vaccinated patients received 300 ug of mutant IDH1 20-mer peptide per dose, with topical imiquimod. V trimming: 5 bases; J trimming: 8 bases; junction bases outside the gene matches: 2. The CDR3 length is 13 residues. Germline values: CDR1 SGHAT, CDR2 FQNNGV. As to this clone: Its cognate antigen is unknown.

Repertoires were generated with immunoSEQ multiplex PCR, while TCRdb's copy carries only in-frame clones and drops some. The sample lists under 150,000 clones, 80% occurring once. This specimen consisted of PBMCs, obtained from a glioma patient whose treatment included an IDH1 peptide vaccine. The source of this sequence is a man aged 35 to 55 with glioma. The rearrangement uses TRBV11-2 and TRBJ1-4; 10 bases are a match to TRBD1. CDR3: CASSLDRGEKLFF. CDR3 bases: TGTGCCAGCAGCCTGGACAGGGGGGAAAAACTGTTTTTT.